Listed below are T cell receptor beta chains from one sample, sequenced in a study of T cells in Graves' hyperthyroidism and ophthalmopathy. TCRdb analysed the multiplex PCR reads with MiXCR anew, one entry per CDR3 protein. The repertoire has about 380,000 distinct CDR3 sequences, more than 11% of them found once; the top ten carry approximately 9.9%. Sequences were obtained from blood. These receptors all stem from an older woman with Graves' hyperthyroidism. Both conserved end residues are part of each CDR3. Fields, in order: CDR3 length, D gene, V gene, clone size, J gene, CDR3 DNA, CDR3 protein. D genes are given only for firm matches. Rows may omit the clone size; those that give it use once, few, many or a size class.

11	.	TRBV11-2	.	TRBJ2-1	TGTGCCAGCAGCTTATCTTATGAGCAGTTCTTC	CASSLSYEQFF
13	TRBD1	TRBV29-1	.	TRBJ1-4	TGCAGCGTGGCGACAGGGGAGGGTGAAAAACTGTTTTTT	CSVATGEGEKLFF
20	TRBD2	TRBV5-1	.	TRBJ2-1	TGCGCCAGCAGCTTGCTGGGACTAGCGGGTTCAGGGGTCTCCTACAATGAGCAGTTCTTC	CASSLLGLAGSGVSYNEQFF
14	.	TRBV6-5	.	TRBJ2-7	TGTGCCAGCAGTTACTCTCGCCACTCCTACGAGCAGTACTTC	CASSYSRHSYEQYF
13	.	TRBV12-3/TRBV12-4	many	TRBJ1-2	TGTGCCAGCAGTTTTTATGCGTCTGCTAGCTACACCTTC	CASSFYASASYTF
15	.	TRBV7-6	.	TRBJ1-5	TGTGCCAGCAGCTTAGGATCAGGGCGCAATCAGCCCCAGCATTTT	CASSLGSGRNQPQHF
15	TRBD2	TRBV20-1	many	TRBJ2-1	TGCAGTGCTAGAGAAGCTAGCGGGAGGGCCAATGAGCAGTTCTTC	CSAREASGRANEQFF
16	TRBD2	TRBV19	few	TRBJ2-1	TGTGCCAGTAGTAAGGTAACGACTAGCGGTGACAATGAGCAGTTCTTC	CASSKVTTSGDNEQFF
14	TRBD1	TRBV7-2	.	TRBJ2-7	TGTGCCAGCAGCCCGACAGGGGGAACCTACGAGCAGTACTTC	CASSPTGGTYEQYF
17	TRBD1	TRBV6-2/TRBV6-3	many	TRBJ1-4	TGTGCCAGCAGTTCGGGACAGGGGCTTGGCACTAATGAAAAACTGTTTTTT	CASSSGQGLGTNEKLFF
16	TRBD2	TRBV4-1	many	TRBJ2-7	TGCGCCAGCAGCCCACCCCTAGGAACTAGCGGGAACGAGCAGTACTTC	CASSPPLGTSGNEQYF
14	.	TRBV7-9	many	TRBJ2-7	TGTGCCAGCAGAGACGGCCAGATGGGCTACGAGCAGTACTTC	CASRDGQMGYEQYF
17	TRBD2	TRBV19	few	TRBJ2-7	TGTGCCAGTAGTCAGACCCGGACTAGCGGGAGGTTCTCCGAGCAGTACTTC	CASSQTRTSGRFSEQYF
14	.	TRBV12-3/TRBV12-4	many	TRBJ2-2	TGTGCCAGCAGCCCCTCCGGACACCCCGGGGAGCTGTTTTTT	CASSPSGHPGELFF
13	.	TRBV6-1	.	TRBJ2-3	TGTGCCAGCAGTCGCTTCCCCACAGATACGCAGTATTTT	CASSRFPTDTQYF
12	TRBD1	TRBV27	many	TRBJ2-7	TGTGCCAGCAGGCAGGGGGCCCACGAGCAGTACTTC	CASRQGAHEQYF
15	TRBD2	TRBV25-1	.	TRBJ2-3	TGTGCCAGCAGTCCAGCGGGGGCTAGCACAGATACGCAGTATTTT	CASSPAGASTDTQYF
13	.	TRBV20-1	many	TRBJ1-1	TGCAGTGCTAACGTCAGGGAGAGCACTGAAGCTTTCTTT	CSANVRESTEAFF
14	.	TRBV28	once	TRBJ2-7	TGTGCCAGCAGTTTTCCAGGGCTCACCTACGAGCAGTACTTC	CASSFPGLTYEQYF
15	TRBD1	TRBV20-1	many	TRBJ2-7	TGCAGTGCTAGAGGGGGACAGGGCTCTTCCTACGAGCAGTACTTC	CSARGGQGSSYEQYF
19	.	TRBV11-3	.	TRBJ2-6	TGCGCCAGCAGCCAAGATCTGGGGCAGGGGGGGTCTGGGGCCAACGTCCTGACTTTC	CASSQDLGQGGSGANVLTF
17	.	TRBV6-1	many	TRBJ2-5	TGTGCCAGCAGTGAGGGGTTAATAAGTAGCGTAAGGGAGACCCAGTACTTC	CASSEGLISSVRETQYF
14	.	TRBV5-1	many	TRBJ1-1	TGCGCCAGCAGCTCCTGGGGAATGAACACTGAAGCTTTCTTT	CASSSWGMNTEAFF
18	TRBD1	TRBV11-3	.	TRBJ2-7	TGTGCCAGCAGCTTAGCCTCAGGGGGCCACTATATTTCGGACGAGCAGTACTTC	CASSLASGGHYISDEQYF
14	.	TRBV6-1	many	TRBJ1-6	TGTGCCAGCAGTTACGACGGAGCCTATTCACCCCTCCACTTT	CASSYDGAYSPLHF
13	.	TRBV30	.	TRBJ2-1	TGTGCCTGGAGTCTTGAAGGGGACAATGAGCAGCTCTTC	CAWSLEGDNEQLF
15	TRBD1	TRBV20-1	.	TRBJ1-1	TGCAGTGCTAGAATTAAACAGGGGGCGCGCACTGAAGCTTTCTTT	CSARIKQGARTEAFF
10	.	TRBV20-1	few	TRBJ2-1	TGCAGTGCAGGGTGGAATGAGCAGTTCTTC	CSAGWNEQFF
18	TRBD2	TRBV20-1	.	TRBJ2-5	TGCAGTGCTCGGACTAGCGGATTGGCGGGGGCCTACCAAGAGACCCAGTACTTC	CSARTSGLAGAYQETQYF
16	TRBD1	TRBV13	many	TRBJ2-3	TGTGCCAGCAGCCGGTGGACAGGGTCGGCGAGAGATACGCAGTATTTT	CASSRWTGSARDTQYF
14	.	TRBV5-1	few	TRBJ1-3	TGCGCCAGCAGCTTGAGTGTATCGGGAAACACCATATATTTT	CASSLSVSGNTIYF
11	.	TRBV12-3/TRBV12-4	many	TRBJ1-1	TGTGCCAGCAGTTTTGACACTGAAGCTTTCTTT	CASSFDTEAFF
14	TRBD2	TRBV11-3	many	TRBJ2-7	TGTGCCAGCAGCTTAAGCGCGGGAGTCTACGAGCAGTACTTC	CASSLSAGVYEQYF
15	.	TRBV12-3/TRBV12-4	many	TRBJ2-1	TGTGCCAGCAGTTCTGTCGGAACGGGACCCAATGAGCAGTTCTTC	CASSSVGTGPNEQFF
11	.	TRBV30	many	TRBJ2-7	TGTGCCTGGAGTGCCAACTACGAGCAGTACTTC	CAWSANYEQYF
15	TRBD2	TRBV20-1	.	TRBJ2-2	TGCAGTGCTAGCGGGCTAGCGGGAGTTAGCGGGGAGCTGTTTTTT	CSASGLAGVSGELFF
12	TRBD1	TRBV20-1	many	TRBJ2-7	TGCAGTGCCACAGGGGGGTTCGACGAGCAGTACTTC	CSATGGFDEQYF
14	.	TRBV28	.	TRBJ2-1	TGTGCCAGCAGTCCCGGGGGCTCCTACAATGAGCAGTTCTTC	CASSPGGSYNEQFF
13	.	TRBV7-2	many	TRBJ2-7	TGTGCCAGCAGCGGGATGGGAGGATCCGAGCAGTACTTC	CASSGMGGSEQYF
15	TRBD1	TRBV19	many	TRBJ2-1	TGTGCCAGTAGGTCCGGGACAGCCTCCTACAATGAGCAGTTCTTC	CASRSGTASYNEQFF
18	TRBD1	TRBV19	many	TRBJ1-5	TGTGCCAGTATGCTCGGACAGGCCTTAGCTTATAGCAATCAGCCCCAGCATTTT	CASMLGQALAYSNQPQHF
15	TRBD2	TRBV12-3/TRBV12-4	many	TRBJ2-7	TGTGCCAGCAGTTCCGTTAGCGGGAGGGCCTACGAGCAGTACTTC	CASSSVSGRAYEQYF
14	TRBD2	TRBV28	many	TRBJ2-5	TGTGCCAGCAGTTTGCCGGGAGGCGGGGAGACCCAGTACTTC	CASSLPGGGETQYF
18	TRBD1	TRBV28	.	TRBJ2-3	TGTGCCAGCAGTTCATACCTAAGACAGGGGCATGTAGTGGATACGCAGTATTTT	CASSSYLRQGHVVDTQYF
14	.	TRBV10-1	once	TRBJ1-4	TGCGCCAGCAGTGAGGGGGGATCTAATGAAAAACTGTTTTTT	CASSEGGSNEKLFF
15	.	TRBV20-1	many	TRBJ1-1	TGCAGTGCCCCTCCCCCCGACAGCCTGAACACTGAAGCTTTCTTT	CSAPPPDSLNTEAFF
15	.	TRBV10-3	many	TRBJ1-5	TGTGCCATCAGTGACTCACGGGCTAGCAATCAGCCCCAGCATTTT	CAISDSRASNQPQHF
14	.	TRBV24-1	many	TRBJ2-2	TGTGCCACCACCGCGACAGGAAACACCGGGGAGCTGTTTTTT	CATTATGNTGELFF
15	.	TRBV6-2/TRBV6-3	few	TRBJ2-3	TGTGCCAGCAGTTACTCGAAAGGAATCACAGATACGCAGTATTTT	CASSYSKGITDTQYF
15	TRBD2	TRBV12-3/TRBV12-4	many	TRBJ2-3	TGTGCCAGCAGTTTAAAGCTAGCGGGAGGGGATACGCAGTATTTT	CASSLKLAGGDTQYF
15	.	TRBV2	many	TRBJ1-6	TGTGCCAGCAGTGAGCAGGGGCCGGATCATTCACCCCTCCACTTT	CASSEQGPDHSPLHF
13	.	TRBV3-1	many	TRBJ2-1	TGTGCCAGCGAGGGGTGGGGTGTCAATGAGCAGTTCTTC	CASEGWGVNEQFF
20	.	TRBV12-3/TRBV12-4	few	TRBJ2-1	TGTGCCAGCAGTTTAGAGGGGGGGGTTAGCGGCCCGAAGGCCTACAATGAGCAGTTCTTC	CASSLEGGVSGPKAYNEQFF
16	.	TRBV18	many	TRBJ1-2	TGTGCCAGCTCACCACTTAAGGACAGAGCTAACTATGGCTACACCTTC	CASSPLKDRANYGYTF
15	.	TRBV9	few	TRBJ1-3	TGTGCCAGCAGCGCAACAGGGTACTCTGGAAACACCATATATTTT	CASSATGYSGNTIYF